What follows is one T cell receptor (beta chain) and its context. This clonotype was detected many times. What this receptor recognizes is not known. No clone much larger than this one lies a single base away; base qualities are absent. Sample time point, as interpreted from the label and publication: sample taken at primary tumor resection. Whole RNA extracted from tumor and nontumor lung tissue, or from cryopreserved PBMC samples, was used for TCR sequencing without cell sorting. The donors were around 69 patients from the lung TRACERx cohort who had early-stage, untreated non-small cell lung cancer. Only patients for whom sufficient RNA was available from at least two tumor regions were selected for TCR sequencing. The CDR3, from cysteine to phenylalanine, totals 16 residues. The read is trimmed to its CDR3 DNA, 48 bases read in frame from base 1. According to the germline V gene, CDR1 reads SGHDN and CDR2 reads FVKESK. Trimming costs V 1 base and J 0 bases, and their ends lie 10 bases apart.

Library preparation was by 5' RACE. TCRdb names NextSeq 500 as the instrument used. The TCR library protocol attached a unique molecular identifier to each TCR cDNA molecule to allow correction of PCR and sequencing errors. The published analysis was carried out like this. Decombinator tools were used for TCR identification, UMI-based error correction and CDR3 extraction. TCRs above a frequency of 2 per 1,000, corresponding to the top 1% of the tumor frequency distribution, were defined as expanded. Each repertoire was subsampled 100 times to 5,000 TCRs, after which Renyi diversity was computed with the R vegan package. To build CDR3 similarity networks, amino acid triplet string-kernel similarity was used, and CDR3s were connected when their pairwise similarity was above 0.82. The public reads were reanalyzed by TCRdb: fastp trimming at Q25, MiXCR alignment, in-frame beta chains only. Merged by CDR3 protein, the rows form single entries marked with the most common genes and DNA. V and J calls and clone size were set by TCRdb, not the authors. This sample has approximately 82,000 distinct CDR3 sequences in its table, and around 12% of those were observed once. The ten largest clones capture 4.5% to 5.5% of the sample.

The sample belongs to a study of spatial heterogeneity in lung cancer (dated by TCRdb to the late 2010s). About the study as a whole: More beta-chain than alpha-chain transcripts were consistently detected, likely reflecting higher beta-chain transcript abundance. Nonsynonymous mutation counts, determined by whole-exome sequencing of tumor tissue, were related to features of the TCR repertoire. Both alpha and beta chains were TCR-sequenced in samples taken at surgery, namely 220 tumor regions, approximately 66 matched nontumor lung samples and approximately 58 PBMC samples. The study quantitatively compared TCR alpha and beta repertoires across multiple tumor regions, matched nontumor lung and blood in non-small cell lung cancer. In the raw uncorrected reads, each unique combination of TCR and UMI appeared more than ten times on average. Overall study outcomes, separate from this receptor: Ubiquitous expanded tumor TCRs were detected in blood more often at tumor resection than at routine follow-up. Confirming at a functional level the hypothesis that regional TCRs recognize regional mutations was considered to require additional single-cell paired TCR alpha and beta sequencing.

The material was PBMCs, obtained at surgery. The receptor was derived from a male donor with early-stage non-small cell lung cancer. The chain uses TRBV14 and TRBJ1-3, with the D gene too uncertain to name. The DNA is TGTGCCAGCAGCCAAGTGACCGAGAGCTCTGGAAACACCATATATTTT. It specifies CASSQVTESSGNTIYF.